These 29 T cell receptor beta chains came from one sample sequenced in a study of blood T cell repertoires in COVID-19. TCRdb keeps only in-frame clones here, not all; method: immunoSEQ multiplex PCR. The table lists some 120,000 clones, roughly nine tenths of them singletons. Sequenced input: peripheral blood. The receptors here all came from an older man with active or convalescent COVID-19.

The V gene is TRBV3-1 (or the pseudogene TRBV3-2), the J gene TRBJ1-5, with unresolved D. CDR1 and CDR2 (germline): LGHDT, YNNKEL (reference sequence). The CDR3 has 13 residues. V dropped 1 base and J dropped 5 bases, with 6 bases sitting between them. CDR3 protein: CASSQGTYQPQHF. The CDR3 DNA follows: TGTGCCAGCAGCCAAGGGACTTATCAGCCCCAGCATTTT.

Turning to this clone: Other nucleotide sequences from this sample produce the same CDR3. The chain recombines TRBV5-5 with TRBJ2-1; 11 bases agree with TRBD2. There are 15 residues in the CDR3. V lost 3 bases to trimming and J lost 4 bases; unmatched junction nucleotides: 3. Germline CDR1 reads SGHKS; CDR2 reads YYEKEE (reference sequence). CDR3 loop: CASSSGTSGYNEQFF. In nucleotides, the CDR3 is TGTGCCAGCAGCTCAGGGACTAGCGGTTACAATGAGCAGTTCTTC.

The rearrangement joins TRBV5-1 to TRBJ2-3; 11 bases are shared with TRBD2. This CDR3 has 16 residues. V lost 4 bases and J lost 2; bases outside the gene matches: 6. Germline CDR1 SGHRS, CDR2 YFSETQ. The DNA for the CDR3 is TGCGCCAGCAGCCTCTTTAGCGGGAGGGACACAGATACGCAGTATTTT. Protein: CASSLFSGRDTDTQYF.

CDR3 in amino acids: CASSRGGSGNSYEQYF. The DNA for the CDR3 is TGTGCCAGCAGTAGAGGGGGTAGCGGGAACTCCTACGAGCAGTACTTC. The rearrangement uses TRBV25-1 and TRBJ2-7; TRBD2 agrees at 8 bases. The V gene's germline CDR1 is MGHDK and CDR2 SYGVNS. V lost 5 bases, J lost 0 bases, and 9 bases stayed unmatched. This CDR3 is 16 amino acids long.

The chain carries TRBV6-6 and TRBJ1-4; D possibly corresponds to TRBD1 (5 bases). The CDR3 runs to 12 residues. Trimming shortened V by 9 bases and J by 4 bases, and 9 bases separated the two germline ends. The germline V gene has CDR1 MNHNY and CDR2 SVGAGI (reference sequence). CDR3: CASQGGNEKLFF. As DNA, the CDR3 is TGTGCCAGTCAGGGTGGTAATGAAAAACTGTTTTTT.

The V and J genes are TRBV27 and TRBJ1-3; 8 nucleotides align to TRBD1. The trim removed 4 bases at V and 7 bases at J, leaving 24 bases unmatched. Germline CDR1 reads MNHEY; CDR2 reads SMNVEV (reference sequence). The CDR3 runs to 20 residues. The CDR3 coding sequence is TGTGCCAGCAGTTCCCCCCGGGACAGGCCGTCCCCCGGTGGGTGCAACACCATATATTTT. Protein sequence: CASSSPRDRPSPGGCNTIYF.

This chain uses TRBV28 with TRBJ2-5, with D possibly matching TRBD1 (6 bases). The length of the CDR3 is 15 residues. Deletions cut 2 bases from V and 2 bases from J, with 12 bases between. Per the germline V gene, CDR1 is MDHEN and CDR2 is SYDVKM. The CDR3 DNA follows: TGTGCCAGCAGTTTAGCGGACAGTACTCAAGAGACCCAGTACTTC. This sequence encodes CASSLADSTQETQYF.

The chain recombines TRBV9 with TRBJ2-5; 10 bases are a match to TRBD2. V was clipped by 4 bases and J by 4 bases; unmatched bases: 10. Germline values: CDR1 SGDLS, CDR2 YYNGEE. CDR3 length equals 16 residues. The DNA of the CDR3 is TGTGCCAGCAGCCCTCCCCTAGCGGGAGTGAGAGAGACCCAGTACTTC. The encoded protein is CASSPPLAGVRETQYF.

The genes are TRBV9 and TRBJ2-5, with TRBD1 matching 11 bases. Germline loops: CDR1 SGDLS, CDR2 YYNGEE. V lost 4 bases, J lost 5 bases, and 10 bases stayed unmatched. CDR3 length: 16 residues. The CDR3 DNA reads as TGTGCCAGCAGCCGGACAGGGGGCTTTCAATCGGAGACCCAGTACTTC. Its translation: CASSRTGGFQSETQYF.

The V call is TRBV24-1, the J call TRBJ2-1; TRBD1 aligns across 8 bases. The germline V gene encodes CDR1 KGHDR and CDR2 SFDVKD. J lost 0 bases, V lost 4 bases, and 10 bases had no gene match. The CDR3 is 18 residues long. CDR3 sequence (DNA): TGTGCCACCAGTGACCTGACAGGGGAAGGGGGCTCCTACAATGAGCAGTTCTTC. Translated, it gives CATSDLTGEGGSYNEQFF.

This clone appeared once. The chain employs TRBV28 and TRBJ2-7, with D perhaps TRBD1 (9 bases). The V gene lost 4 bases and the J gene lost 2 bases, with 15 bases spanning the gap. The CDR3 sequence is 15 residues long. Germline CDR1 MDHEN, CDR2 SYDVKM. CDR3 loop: CASSSGGTGTYEQYF. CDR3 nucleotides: TGTGCCAGCAGTTCGGGGGGGACAGGGACCTACGAGCAGTACTTC.

The CDR3 is CASALLAGVTGELFF. Written as DNA, the CDR3 is TGTGCCAGCGCTTTACTAGCGGGAGTCACCGGGGAGCTGTTTTTT. The gene calls are TRBV7-3 and TRBJ2-2; 11 bases are a match to TRBD2. The CDR3 is made up of 15 amino acids. V was clipped by 8 bases and J by 4 bases; unmatched bases: 6. The germline V gene has CDR1 SGHTA and CDR2 FQGTGA.

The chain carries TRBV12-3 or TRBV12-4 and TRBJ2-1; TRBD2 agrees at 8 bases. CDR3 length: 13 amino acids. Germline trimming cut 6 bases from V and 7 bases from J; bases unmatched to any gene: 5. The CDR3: CASRSRGGNEQFF. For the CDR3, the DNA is TGTGCCAGCAGGTCCCGGGGGGGGAATGAGCAGTTCTTC.

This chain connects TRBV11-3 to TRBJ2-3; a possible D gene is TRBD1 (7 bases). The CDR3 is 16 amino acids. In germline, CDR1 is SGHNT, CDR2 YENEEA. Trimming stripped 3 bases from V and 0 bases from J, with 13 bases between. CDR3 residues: CASSFAGQTSTDTQYF. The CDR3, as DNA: TGTGCCAGCAGCTTCGCGGGACAGACTAGCACAGATACGCAGTATTTT.

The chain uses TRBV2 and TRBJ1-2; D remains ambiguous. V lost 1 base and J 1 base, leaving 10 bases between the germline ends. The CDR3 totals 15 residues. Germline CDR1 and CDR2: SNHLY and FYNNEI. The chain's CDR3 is CASSEGGLGNYGYTF. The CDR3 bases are TGTGCCAGCAGTGAAGGAGGGCTCGGTAACTATGGCTACACCTTC.

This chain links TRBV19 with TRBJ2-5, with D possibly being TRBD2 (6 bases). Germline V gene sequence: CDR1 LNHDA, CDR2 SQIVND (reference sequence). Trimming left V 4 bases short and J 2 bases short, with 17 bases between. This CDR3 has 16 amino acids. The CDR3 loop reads CASSSAGSDWQETQYF. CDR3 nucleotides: TGTGCCAGTAGTAGCGCCGGGAGCGATTGGCAAGAGACCCAGTACTTC.

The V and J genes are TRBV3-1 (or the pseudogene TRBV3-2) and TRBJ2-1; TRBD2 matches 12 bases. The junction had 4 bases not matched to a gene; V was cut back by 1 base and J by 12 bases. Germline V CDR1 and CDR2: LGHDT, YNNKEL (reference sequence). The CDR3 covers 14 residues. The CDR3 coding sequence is TGTGCCAGCAGCCAAGGGGCTAGCGGGAGGGGGCAGTTCTTC. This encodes CASSQGASGRGQFF.

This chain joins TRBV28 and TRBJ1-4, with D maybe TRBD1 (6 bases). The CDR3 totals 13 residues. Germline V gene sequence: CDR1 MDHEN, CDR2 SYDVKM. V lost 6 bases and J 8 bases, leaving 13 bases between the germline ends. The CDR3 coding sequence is TGTGCCAGCAGAGGGGGGGGCGGGGAAAAACTGTTTTTT. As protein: CASRGGGGEKLFF.

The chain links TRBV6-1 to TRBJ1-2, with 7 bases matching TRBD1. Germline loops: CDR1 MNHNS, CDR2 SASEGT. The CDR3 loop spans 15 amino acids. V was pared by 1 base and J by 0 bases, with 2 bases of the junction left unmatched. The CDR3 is CASSEEGAPNYGYTF. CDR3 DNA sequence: TGTGCCAGCAGTGAAGAGGGGGCCCCTAACTATGGCTACACCTTC.

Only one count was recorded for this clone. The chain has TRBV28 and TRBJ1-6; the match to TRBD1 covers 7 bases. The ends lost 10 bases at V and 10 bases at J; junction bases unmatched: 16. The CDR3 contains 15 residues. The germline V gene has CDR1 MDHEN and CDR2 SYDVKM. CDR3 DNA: TGTGCCACCAATTTGAGGGGGCCTGTAGAATCACCCCTCCACTTT. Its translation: CATNLRGPVESPLHF. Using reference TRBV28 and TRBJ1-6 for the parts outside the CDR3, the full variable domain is DVKVTQSSRYLVKRTGEKVFLECVQDMDHENMFWYRQDPGLGLRLIYFSYDVKMKEKGDIPEGYSVSREKKERFSLILESASTNQTSMYLCATNLRGPVESPLHFGNGTRLTVT.

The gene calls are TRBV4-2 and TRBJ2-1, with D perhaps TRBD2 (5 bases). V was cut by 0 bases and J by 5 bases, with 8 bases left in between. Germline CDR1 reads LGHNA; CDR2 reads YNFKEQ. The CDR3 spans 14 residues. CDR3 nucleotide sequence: TGTGCCAGCAGCCAAGAGCCCGGGGACAATGAGCAGTTCTTC. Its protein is CASSQEPGDNEQFF.

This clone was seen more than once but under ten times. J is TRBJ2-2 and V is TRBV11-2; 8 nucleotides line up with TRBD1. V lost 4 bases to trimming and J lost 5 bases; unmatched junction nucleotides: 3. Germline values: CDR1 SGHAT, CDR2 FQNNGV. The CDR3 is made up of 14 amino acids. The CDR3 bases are TGTGCCAGCAGCTATACAGGGGGGACCGGGGAGCTGTTTTTT. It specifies CASSYTGGTGELFF.

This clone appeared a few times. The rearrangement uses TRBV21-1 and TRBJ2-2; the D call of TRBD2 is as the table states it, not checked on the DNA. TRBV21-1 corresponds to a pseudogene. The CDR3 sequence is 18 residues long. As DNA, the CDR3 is TGTGCCAGCAGCAAAGTTATTGGGGAAATAGCGGACCCCGGGGAGCTGTTTTTT. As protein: CASSKVIGEIADPGELFF.

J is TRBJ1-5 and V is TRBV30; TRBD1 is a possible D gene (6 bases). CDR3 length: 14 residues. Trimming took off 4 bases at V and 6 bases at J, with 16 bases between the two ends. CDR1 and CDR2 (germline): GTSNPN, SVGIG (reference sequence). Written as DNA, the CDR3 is TGTGCCTGGAACCCGGGACAATCGGCTCAGCCCCAGCATTTT. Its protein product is CAWNPGQSAQPQHF. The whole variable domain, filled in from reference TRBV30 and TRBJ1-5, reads SQTIHQWPATLVQPVGSPLSLECTVEGTSNPNLYWYRQAAGRGLQLLFYSVGIGQISSEVPQNLSASRPQDRQFILSSKKLLLSDSGFYLCAWNPGQSAQPQHFGDGTRLSIL.

Written as DNA, the CDR3 is TGTGCCAGCAGCTCAACCCGTAGCGGGATCTACGAGCAGTACTTC. Translated: CASSSTRSGIYEQYF. V gene TRBV7-9 combines with J gene TRBJ2-7; 8 bases match TRBD2. V dropped 4 bases and J dropped 3; count of bases not matched to a gene: 8. The CDR3 has 15 amino acids. Germline loops: CDR1 SEHNR, CDR2 FQNEAQ (reference sequence).

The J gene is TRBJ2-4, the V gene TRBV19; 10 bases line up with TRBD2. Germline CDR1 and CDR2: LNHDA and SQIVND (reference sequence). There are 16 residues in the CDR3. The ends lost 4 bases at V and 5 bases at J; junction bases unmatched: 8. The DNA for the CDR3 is TGTGCCAGTAGTACCCACCTCGGACTAGCGGAAAACATTCAGTACTTC. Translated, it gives CASSTHLGLAENIQYF.

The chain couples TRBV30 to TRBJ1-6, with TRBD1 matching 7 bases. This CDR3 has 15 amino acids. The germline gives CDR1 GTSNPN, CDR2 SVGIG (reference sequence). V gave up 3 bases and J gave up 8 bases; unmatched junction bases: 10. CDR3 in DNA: TGTGCCTGGAGGGGTGGGGGGACAGATGATTCACCCCTCCACTTT. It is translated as CAWRGGGTDDSPLHF.

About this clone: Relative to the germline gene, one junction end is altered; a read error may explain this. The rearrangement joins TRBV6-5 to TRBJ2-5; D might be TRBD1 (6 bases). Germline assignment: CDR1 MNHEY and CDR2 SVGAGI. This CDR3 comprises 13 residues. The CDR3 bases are TGTGCCGGCAGTCGACAGGAGCAAGAGACCCAGTACTTC. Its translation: CAGSRQEQETQYF.

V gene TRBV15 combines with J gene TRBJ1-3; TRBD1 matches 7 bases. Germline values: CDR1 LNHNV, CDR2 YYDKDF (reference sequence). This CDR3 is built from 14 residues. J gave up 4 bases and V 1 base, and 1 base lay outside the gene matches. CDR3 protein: CATSRAQGGNTIYF. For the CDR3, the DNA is TGTGCCACCAGCAGAGCACAGGGGGGAAACACCATATATTTT. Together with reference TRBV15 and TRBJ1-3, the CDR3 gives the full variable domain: DAMVIQNPRYQVTQFGKPVTLSCSQTLNHNVMYWYQQKSSQAPKLLFHYYDKDFNNEADTPDNFQSRRPNTSFCFLDIRSPGLGDTAMYLCATSRAQGGNTIYFGEGSWLTVV.